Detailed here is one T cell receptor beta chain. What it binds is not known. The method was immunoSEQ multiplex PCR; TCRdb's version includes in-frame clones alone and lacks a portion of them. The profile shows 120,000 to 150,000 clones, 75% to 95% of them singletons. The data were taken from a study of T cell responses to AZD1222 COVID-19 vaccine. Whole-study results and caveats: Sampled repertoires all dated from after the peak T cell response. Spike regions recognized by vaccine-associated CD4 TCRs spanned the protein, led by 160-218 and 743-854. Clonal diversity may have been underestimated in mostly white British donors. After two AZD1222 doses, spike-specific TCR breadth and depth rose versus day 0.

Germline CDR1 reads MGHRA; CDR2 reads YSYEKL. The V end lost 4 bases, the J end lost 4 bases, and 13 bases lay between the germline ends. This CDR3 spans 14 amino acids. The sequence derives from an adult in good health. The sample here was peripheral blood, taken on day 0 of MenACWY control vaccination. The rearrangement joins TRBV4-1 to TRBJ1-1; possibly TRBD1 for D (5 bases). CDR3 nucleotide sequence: TGCGCCAGCAGCCGTACCTGGGACGGCACTGAAGCTTTCTTT. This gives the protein CASSRTWDGTEAFF.